What follows are 30 T cell receptor beta chains derived from one specimen sequenced in a study of long-term antiretroviral therapy in people with HIV. Version v3.0 of the immunoSEQ assay was performed at survey level. Here immunoSEQ multiplex PCR was the method, and the copy in TCRdb shows in-frame clones only, minus some. The table shows some 19,000 clones, with around three quarters occurring only once. The sample consisted of unsorted PBMCs, taken 2.2 years after starting antiretroviral therapy. The receptors were gathered from a man aged 45-65 years with HIV.

The chain has TRBV9 and TRBJ2-1; no firm D call. Trimming pared 6 bases from V and 4 bases from J, leaving 14 bases between. CDR3 size: 14 residues. In germline, CDR1 is SGDLS, CDR2 YYNGEE. In nucleotides, the CDR3 is TGTGCCAGCACTCCCGGTCTCGGATACAATGAGCAGTTCTTC. Translating it yields CASTPGLGYNEQFF.

The CDR3 nucleotides are TGTGCCAGCAGCCTCCCCGGCTCGAGCGGGAGGACGCATACGCAGTATTTT. Encoded protein: CASSLPGSSGRTHTQYF. The genes are TRBV7-2 and TRBJ2-3, with 9 bases fitting TRBD2. The CDR3 has 17 residues. With V trimmed by 5 bases and J by 7 bases, 16 bases remained unmatched. CDR1 is SGHTA, CDR2 FQGNSA, per germline.

The chain combines TRBV7-8 with TRBJ1-5; D remains unclear. CDR1 and CDR2 from the germline V gene are SGHVS and FQNEAQ. The V gene lost 4 bases and the J gene lost 1 base, with 17 bases spanning the gap. This CDR3 is built from 17 residues. The CDR3 bases are TGTGCCAGCAGCTCGTGGCCCCGAGGAGGAAGCAATCAGCCCCAGCATTTT. Residues: CASSSWPRGGSNQPQHF.

The chain uses TRBV16 and TRBJ1-1; 11 positions match TRBD1. This CDR3 region has 14 residues. Trimming took 1 base from V and 11 from J; bases not matched to a gene: 6. Germline-derived CDR1 and CDR2 are KGHSY and FQNENV. CDR3 sequence (DNA): TGTGCCAGCAGCCAATTGGGACAGGGGGAGGTCGCTTTCTTT. This gives the protein CASSQLGQGEVAFF.

The V call is TRBV5-1, the J call TRBJ2-3, with 8 bases that match TRBD2. V shed 0 bases, J shed 2 bases, and the junction held 5 bases outside the gene matches. The CDR3 covers 16 residues. Looked up from germline, CDR1 is SGHRS and CDR2 is YFSETQ. DNA of the CDR3: TGCGCCAGCAGCTTGGCCGGGGGACTAGTCACAGATACGCAGTATTTT. Translated: CASSLAGGLVTDTQYF.

The chain is built from TRBV27 and TRBJ2-7; D not resolved. V lost 0 bases, J lost 1 base, and 7 bases lay in between. Germline CDR1 and CDR2: MNHEY and SMNVEV (reference sequence). This CDR3 comprises 14 residues. This CDR3 reads CASSLSAVSYEQYF. The CDR3 bases are TGTGCCAGCAGTTTATCGGCGGTTTCCTACGAGCAGTACTTC.

The chain links TRBV2 to TRBJ1-2; tentative D call: TRBD1 (5 bases). Germline CDR1 reads SNHLY; CDR2 reads FYNNEI. Trimming stripped 3 bases from V and 4 bases from J, with 9 bases between. This CDR3 spans 13 amino acids. The CDR3 nucleotides are TGTGCCAGCAGTGATTTGGGGGTCTATGGCTACACCTTC. Its translation is CASSDLGVYGYTF. The variable domain in full, with the rest retrieved from reference TRBV2 and TRBJ1-2, is EPEVTQTPSHQVTQMGQEVILRCVPISNHLYFYWYRQILGQKVEFLVSFYNNEISEKSEIFDDQFSVERPDGSNFTLKIRSTKLEDSAMYFCASSDLGVYGYTFGSGTRLTVV.

The V call is TRBV6-1, the J call TRBJ1-3; 10 bases match TRBD1. From germline, CDR1 is MNHNS and CDR2 SASEGT. The CDR3 is 16 amino acids. With V trimmed by 3 bases and J by 6 bases, 8 bases remained unmatched. CDR3 sequence (DNA): TGTGCCAGCAGTGAGGCGACAGGGGGCTCTTTAAACACCATATATTTT. Its protein product is CASSEATGGSLNTIYF.

This chain connects TRBV7-9 to TRBJ2-3; D call uncertain. CDR3 length: 15 residues. The V end was cut by 3 bases, the J end by 2 bases, with 12 bases between. The germline V gene has CDR1 SEHNR and CDR2 FQNEAQ (reference sequence). The CDR3 DNA reads as TGTGCCAGCAGCTTTGGATCTGTTCCCACAGATACGCAGTATTTT. This sequence encodes CASSFGSVPTDTQYF.

The gene calls are TRBV9 and TRBJ2-1, with D unresolved. Germline-derived CDR1 and CDR2 are SGDLS and YYNGEE. Deletions cut 2 bases from V and 5 bases from J, with 14 bases between. This CDR3 spans 15 amino acids. CDR3 amino acids: CASSVAGGVNNEQFF. The CDR3 DNA reads TGTGCCAGCAGCGTTGCCGGCGGAGTGAACAATGAGCAGTTCTTC.

The chain joins TRBV7-9 to TRBJ2-5; D not resolved. CDR1 is SEHNR and CDR2 is FQNEAQ in the germline V gene (reference sequence). The CDR3 is 13 amino acids. V lost 6 bases to trimming and J lost 5 bases, with 13 bases between them. CDR3: CASSFPSWETQYF. CDR3 sequence (DNA): TGTGCCAGCAGTTTTCCTTCGTGGGAGACCCAGTACTTC. The variable domain in full, completed from reference TRBV7-9 and TRBJ2-5, reads DTGVSQNPRHKITKRGQNVTFRCDPISEHNRLYWYRQTLGQGPEFLTYFQNEAQLEKSRLLSDRFSAERPKGSFSTLEIQRTEQGDSAMYLCASSFPSWETQYFGPGTRLLVL.

The rearrangement uses TRBV4-3 and TRBJ2-3; 11 bases fit TRBD2. This CDR3 comprises 17 residues. From germline, CDR1 is LGHNA and CDR2 YSLEER. V shed 1 base, J shed 0 bases, and the junction held 3 bases outside the gene matches. The CDR3 DNA follows: TGCGCCAGCAGCCAAGGTACTAGCGGGGGAAGCACAGATACGCAGTATTTT. Translation gives CASSQGTSGGSTDTQYF.

The chain links TRBV7-9 to TRBJ1-4, with D unclear. V lost 7 bases to trimming and J lost 9 bases, with 12 bases between them. This CDR3 is built from 12 residues. Germline assignment: CDR1 SEHNR and CDR2 FQNEAQ (reference sequence). The CDR3 bases are TGTGCCAGCACCGACTTACGAAAAAAACTGTTTTTT. It translates to CASTDLRKKLFF.

This clone was observed a few times. The V gene is TRBV7-8, the J gene TRBJ1-5; D gene uncertain. This CDR3 comprises 11 residues. V was shortened by 5 bases and J by 10 bases, with 9 bases between the two germline ends. Per the germline V gene, CDR1 is SGHVS and CDR2 is FQNEAQ. CDR3 DNA: TGTGCCAGCAGCCTGACCGGCCCCCAGCATTTT. Translated, it gives CASSLTGPQHF. The full variable domain, in which reference TRBV7-8 and TRBJ1-5 provide the parts outside the CDR3, is GAGVSQSPRYKVAKRGQDVALRCDPISGHVSLFWYQQALGQGPEFLTYFQNEAQLDKSGLPSDRFFAERPEGSVSTLKIQRTQQEDSAVYLCASSLTGPQHFGDGTRLSIL.

This sequence joins TRBV5-1 and TRBJ1-1, with TRBD1 as a possible D gene (5 bases). Germline-derived CDR1 and CDR2 are SGHRS and YFSETQ. The V end lost 4 bases, the J end lost 4 bases, and 14 bases lay between the germline ends. This CDR3 spans 14 amino acids. The CDR3 DNA is TGCGCCAGCAGCCTACAGACTGGGGGCACTGAAGCTTTCTTT. Its translation is CASSLQTGGTEAFF.

This chain joins TRBV28 and TRBJ1-2, with D possibly being TRBD1 (6 bases). The CDR3 is 14 amino acids. Germline-derived CDR1 and CDR2 are MDHEN and SYDVKM. V lost 6 bases to trimming and J lost 4 bases, with 15 bases between them. CDR3 DNA: TGTGCCAGCAGCCTGGACAGTCAGTCCTATGGCTACACCTTC. Its translation is CASSLDSQSYGYTF.

The chain combines TRBV19 with TRBJ2-1, with 14 bases fitting TRBD2. With V trimmed by 6 bases and J by 9 bases, 7 bases remained unmatched. The germline V gene has CDR1 LNHDA and CDR2 SQIVND (reference sequence). This CDR3 has 15 residues. In DNA, the CDR3 is TGTGCCAGTAGGACTAGCGGGAGGGCCGCCGGTGAGCAGTTCTTC. It codes for CASRTSGRAAGEQFF.

CDR3 sequence reads: CASIRWGGETQYF. The CDR3 DNA is TGTGCCAGCATCCGGTGGGGCGGAGAGACCCAGTACTTC. V usage is TRBV5-6 and J usage is TRBJ2-5; a possible D gene is TRBD1 (5 bases). The V and J ends lost 6 bases and 4 bases respectively, with 13 bases between them. The CDR3 sequence is 13 residues long. Germline V gene sequence: CDR1 SGHDT, CDR2 YYEEEE.

This chain links TRBV10-3 with TRBJ2-5, with D unresolved. This CDR3 has 15 amino acids. Per the germline V gene, CDR1 is ENHRY and CDR2 is SYGVKD. Between the trimmed V and J ends, which lost 2 bases and 0 bases, there was a span of 10 bases. The CDR3 protein is CAISEKPLYQETQYF. CDR3 coding DNA: TGTGCCATCAGTGAGAAACCTTTGTACCAAGAGACCCAGTACTTC.

This clone was counted a few times. The chain employs TRBV19 and TRBJ2-2; D gene uncertain. The ends were cut back, 3 bases at V and 3 bases at J, with 5 bases in the middle. Germline loops: CDR1 LNHDA, CDR2 SQIVND (reference sequence). The CDR3 extends over 13 amino acids. As DNA, the CDR3 is TGTGCCAGTAGTATGCTGGACACCGGGGAGCTGTTTTTT. Encoded protein: CASSMLDTGELFF.

This clone appeared a single time. The chain combines TRBV13 with TRBJ2-3, with a weak D call TRBD2 (5 bases). The CDR3 is 15 amino acids. Deletions cut 5 bases from V and 0 bases from J, with 12 bases between. In germline, CDR1 is PRHDT, CDR2 FYEKMQ (reference sequence). The CDR3 loop is CASSVLDWSTDTQYF. The DNA for the CDR3 is TGTGCCAGCAGCGTACTGGACTGGAGCACAGATACGCAGTATTTT.

The CDR3 DNA follows: TGTGCCAGTGGGGACAGGGACTCGCCCCAGCATTTT. Translation: CASGDRDSPQHF. This chain connects TRBV2 to TRBJ1-5; TRBD1 matches 9 bases. This CDR3 has 12 residues. Germline V lookup: CDR1 SNHLY, CDR2 FYNNEI. Unmatched junction bases numbered 6, after V lost 9 bases and J lost 9 bases.

This clone was observed a handful of times. This rearrangement joins TRBV19 to TRBJ1-5; D unresolved. Per germline, CDR1 LNHDA and CDR2 SQIVND (reference sequence). This CDR3 is built from 15 residues. Trimming shortened V by 3 bases and J by 0 bases, and 9 bases separated the two germline ends. The CDR3 region has the DNA TGTGCCAGTAGTATGGACTATACTAGCAATCAGCCCCAGCATTTT. This gives the protein CASSMDYTSNQPQHF.

The V call is TRBV2, the J call TRBJ2-4; 7 positions agree with TRBD2. The CDR3 loop spans 16 amino acids. Germline V gene data show CDR1 as SNHLY and CDR2 as FYNNEI. V was pared by 6 bases and J by 2 bases, with 10 bases of the junction left unmatched. CDR3 region: CASSPPGGTPKNIQYF. CDR3 DNA: TGTGCCAGCAGCCCGCCGGGGGGAACACCCAAAAACATTCAGTACTTC.

V gene TRBV19 combines with J gene TRBJ2-1; TRBD2 aligns across 7 bases. V lost 3 bases and J lost 1; bases outside the gene matches: 6. The CDR3 covers 16 residues. Germline V gene sequence: CDR1 LNHDA, CDR2 SQIVND (reference sequence). The CDR3 spells CASSIFLAGSYNEQFF. CDR3 DNA: TGTGCCAGTAGTATCTTCTTAGCGGGTTCCTACAATGAGCAGTTCTTC.

The chain employs TRBV7-9 and TRBJ1-4; D is possibly TRBD1 (6 bases). Germline V gene lookup returns CDR1 SEHNR and CDR2 FQNEAQ (reference sequence). The CDR3 sequence is 14 residues long. The V and J ends lost 3 bases and 8 bases respectively, with 13 bases between them. The CDR3 protein is CASSLRGAGEKLFF. In DNA form, the CDR3 reads TGTGCCAGCAGCTTGCGGGGGGCGGGAGAAAAACTGTTTTTT.

A single count supports this clone. The chain uses TRBV6-6 and TRBJ1-4; D gene uncertain. This CDR3 is 13 amino acids long. Germline loops: CDR1 MNHNY, CDR2 SVGAGI (reference sequence). The V end was cut by 2 bases, the J end by 4 bases, with 5 bases between. DNA of the CDR3: TGTGCCAGCAGTTACCGGGGTAATGAAAAACTGTTTTTT. Translated, it gives CASSYRGNEKLFF.

This clone was seen a few times. CDR3 bases: TGTGCCAGCAGCTTCGCGCGGGGGGGAGCTGATACGCAGTATTTT. Its protein is CASSFARGGADTQYF. V is TRBV7-9 and J is TRBJ2-3; 9 nucleotides match TRBD2. V was pared by 3 bases and J by 6 bases, with 7 bases of the junction left unmatched. Germline CDR1 reads SEHNR; CDR2 reads FQNEAQ (reference sequence). The CDR3 totals 15 residues. The variable domain in full, completed from reference TRBV7-9 and TRBJ2-3, reads DTGVSQNPRHKITKRGQNVTFRCDPISEHNRLYWYRQTLGQGPEFLTYFQNEAQLEKSRLLSDRFSAERPKGSFSTLEIQRTEQGDSAMYLCASSFARGGADTQYFGPGTRLTVL.

Written as DNA, the CDR3 is TGTGCCAGCACCGAATCGCCGGGACAGTCCTACGAGCAGTACTTC. The encoded protein is CASTESPGQSYEQYF. The V and J genes are TRBV11-2 and TRBJ2-7; 7 positions agree with TRBD1. This CDR3 contains 15 residues. The V gene's germline CDR1 is SGHAT and CDR2 FQNNGV. With V trimmed by 7 bases and J by 1 base, 10 bases remained unmatched.

The chain's CDR3 is CASRTGGKEYTEAFF. CDR3 sequence (DNA): TGTGCCAGCAGAACAGGGGGTAAAGAGTACACTGAAGCTTTCTTT. The chain combines TRBV28 with TRBJ1-1; 8 nucleotides match TRBD1. Germline V gene lookup returns CDR1 MDHEN and CDR2 SYDVKM. The junction had 9 bases not matched to a gene; V was cut back by 6 bases and J by 3 bases. CDR3 length equals 15 residues.